A selection of T cell receptor beta chains follows, all from one sample in a study of regulatory T cells in long-lasting Graves disease. TCRdb ran MiXCR on the multiplex PCR reads and lists one entry per CDR3 protein. The sample includes approximately 350,000 distinct CDR3 sequences, 10% to 15% of them seen just once. The sample was also reused in another study, on T cells in Graves' hyperthyroidism and ophthalmopathy.

This sample comprised peripheral blood mononuclear cells (PBMCs), obtained at new diagnosis, from a patient treated with antithyroid drugs. These receptors all stem from a woman aged 18-29 years with Graves disease. The CDR3 runs from the conserved cysteine through the conserved F or W. The D gene is left open where the match is weak. Expanded clones get a size class; other rows say once, few or many, or leave the size out.

cdr3_nt	cdr3_aa	d_call	v_call	j_call	clone_size
TGCAGTGCTCGGGACGGACTAGCGCGGTACAATGAGCAGTTCTTC	CSARDGLARYNEQFF	TRBD2	TRBV20-1	TRBJ2-1	many
TGTGCCAGCAGCCCGACCTTGGGGGGGCCCTACAATGAGCAGTTCTTC	CASSPTLGGPYNEQFF	-	TRBV11-1	TRBJ2-1	many
TGCGCCAGCAGCTTGGTTCTGGGGCTCCCACCGCCCGGGGAGCTGTTTTTT	CASSLVLGLPPPGELFF	-	TRBV5-1	TRBJ2-2	-
TGTGCCTGGAGTGTAGGGACTAGCGGGGGCAATGAGCAGTTCTTC	CAWSVGTSGGNEQFF	TRBD2	TRBV30	TRBJ2-1	few
TGTGCCAGTCGCAGGGGTGGAAACACTGAAGCTTTCTTT	CASRRGGNTEAFF	-	TRBV12-3/TRBV12-4	TRBJ1-1	many
TGTGCCAGCAGCCCTCGGACGGCCTCTGGAAACACCATATATTTT	CASSPRTASGNTIYF	-	TRBV7-2	TRBJ1-3	many
TGTGCCAGCAGTTTCCTCAGGAGGACTAGAGAATACAATGAGCAGTTCTTC	CASSFLRRTREYNEQFF	TRBD2	TRBV28	TRBJ2-1	many
TGTGCCAGTAGTATAGATCCTGAGGCCCCATGGAGGAACACTGAAGCTTTCTTT	CASSIDPEAPWRNTEAFF	-	TRBV19	TRBJ1-1	few
TGTGCCAGCAGTCCTAGGACAGGGTCCTCTTCCCATGAAGCTTTCTTT	CASSPRTGSSSHEAFF	TRBD1	TRBV6-1	TRBJ1-1	-
TGTGCCAGCAGTACAATAAGGGGTCAGCCCGGTGAAGCTTTCTTT	CASSTIRGQPGEAFF	-	TRBV27	TRBJ1-1	-
TGTGCCAGCAGATTAGCGGGGACCACCGGGGAGCTGTTTTTT	CASRLAGTTGELFF	TRBD2	TRBV6-2/TRBV6-3	TRBJ2-2	-
TGTGCCAGCAGAAAACAGGGCCATCAGCCCCAGCATTTT	CASRKQGHQPQHF	-	TRBV12-3/TRBV12-4	TRBJ1-5	many
TGTGCCAGCAGTCAACCACCGGGGGCAGGGGTAGGGGAGACCCAGTACTTC	CASSQPPGAGVGETQYF	-	TRBV6-1	TRBJ2-5	many
TGTGCCAGCAGCCGCACAGAGGAGAGAATCTTT	CASSRTEERIF	-	TRBV3-1	TRBJ1-1	many
TGCGCCAGCAGCCAATTTATACAGGGACGTGAAAAACTGTTTTTT	CASSQFIQGREKLFF	-	TRBV4-3	TRBJ1-4	-
TGTGCCAGCAGTCCGACTAGCGGGAGGGCGGGGGAGCAGTTCTTC	CASSPTSGRAGEQFF	TRBD2	TRBV28	TRBJ2-1	many
TGTGCCAGCAGCCCCAGTCCCTATGGCAATGAGCAGTTCTTC	CASSPSPYGNEQFF	-	TRBV11-1	TRBJ2-1	many
TGTGCCAGCAGTTTAATAACAGGGGCGGATAGCAATCAGCCCCAGCATTTT	CASSLITGADSNQPQHF	TRBD1	TRBV28	TRBJ1-5	many
TGTGCCAGCAGCCGATGGACAGGGATGGGAGGAAACACCATATATTTT	CASSRWTGMGGNTIYF	TRBD1	TRBV14	TRBJ1-3	-
TGTGCCAGCAGCTCGACAGGGGATGGCTACACCTTC	CASSSTGDGYTF	TRBD1	TRBV5-4	TRBJ1-2	many
TGTGCCAGCAGTTTCCAGGGGGTTACAGATACGCAGTATTTT	CASSFQGVTDTQYF	TRBD1	TRBV12-3/TRBV12-4	TRBJ2-3	many
TGTGCCAGCAGTCCAAAACTAGCGGGGGATCTCACAGATACGCAGTATTTT	CASSPKLAGDLTDTQYF	TRBD2	TRBV12-3/TRBV12-4	TRBJ2-3	many
TGTGCCAGCAGTTTCCGAGATACGCAGTATTTT	CASSFRDTQYF	-	TRBV12-3/TRBV12-4	TRBJ2-3	many
TGTGCCAGCAGTTACTCTTGGTCCTACGAGCAGTACTTC	CASSYSWSYEQYF	-	TRBV6-5	TRBJ2-7	many
TGTGCCAGCAGCTTAGGGGGGTCGGGGCTAAGCTATGGCTACACCTTC	CASSLGGSGLSYGYTF	-	TRBV7-9	TRBJ1-2	many
TGTGCCAGCAAGCGGGAGGCTACCTACGAGCAGTACTTC	CASKREATYEQYF	TRBD2	TRBV6-1	TRBJ2-7	many
TGTGCCAGCAGGCTAGCGGGAGGCCCCTACAATGAGCAGTTCTTC	CASRLAGGPYNEQFF	TRBD2	TRBV13	TRBJ2-1	many
TGCAGTGCCCCAGTAAGACGACGTGAAGCTTTCTTT	CSAPVRRREAFF	-	TRBV20-1	TRBJ1-1	many
TGTGCCAGCAGCTTAGACAGGGCCCAAGAGACCCAGTACTTC	CASSLDRAQETQYF	-	TRBV7-2	TRBJ2-5	many
TGCAGTGCTAGCGCAGGGGGCGGGGAGACCCAGTACTTC	CSASAGGGETQYF	TRBD1	TRBV20-1	TRBJ2-5	many
TGTGCCAGCTCACCAAGACCGGGACAGGGGGCGAGCTCTGGAAACACCATATATTTT	CASSPRPGQGASSGNTIYF	TRBD1	TRBV18	TRBJ1-3	few
TGTGCCAGCAGCGACGGGACTAGCATCCACTCCGAGCAGTACTTC	CASSDGTSIHSEQYF	TRBD2	TRBV9	TRBJ2-7	many
TGTGCCAGCAGCGTTGGCACTGAAGCTTTCTTT	CASSVGTEAFF	-	TRBV6-2/TRBV6-3	TRBJ1-1	many